This record looks at one T cell receptor (beta chain) sequence and its context. Its antigen remains unknown. Every CD8+ subset sample held around 300,000 flow-sorted cells, done in triplicate. There are 13 residues in the CDR3. Looked up from germline, CDR1 is SGHVS and CDR2 is FNYEAQ. The sample is drawn from a study of CXCR3-negative and CXCR3-positive naive CD8 T cells. Libraries of TRB cDNA were made by 5' RACE and carried UMIs. TCRdb processed the 5' RACE reads again and assigns one entry to each CDR3 protein, with no DNA. Recorded for this sample: roughly 48,000 distinct CDR3 sequences. Study-level results: Fresh PBMCs were used in most assays, and CXCR3 expression partially decreased after cryopreservation. Both naive subsets showed comparably high diversity, and memory CD8+ cells showed much lower diversity.

The source of this sequence is a human donor in good health. Some clones in this sample may be carry-over from other donors' samples. The sample consisted of memory CD8+ T cells from blood. This sequence joins TRBV7-6 and TRBJ2-5; TCRdb outputs TRBD1, but without DNA this stays unchecked. CDR3 loop: CASSLSPWDGQYF. Looking up the rest from reference TRBV7-6 and TRBJ2-5 gives the full variable domain: GAGVSQSPRYKVTKRGQDVALRCDPISGHVSLYWYRQALGQGPEFLTYFNYEAQQDKSGLPNDRFSAERPEGSISTLTIQRTEQRDSAMYRCASSLSPWDGQYFGPGTRLLVL.